The 4 T cell receptor beta chains reported below all come from one sample, sequenced in a study of T cell responses to AZD1222 COVID-19 vaccine. Generated by immunoSEQ multiplex PCR, the TCRdb table keeps only in-frame clones and is missing some. The data hold about 50,000 clones, with more than 80% observed a single time. This material consisted of peripheral blood, taken on day 0 of MenACWY control vaccination. These receptors were obtained from an adult in good health.

This sequence joins TRBV21-1 and TRBJ2-1; the D call TRBD2 from the table was never checked on the DNA. TRBV21-1 is a pseudogene segment. This CDR3 contains 22 residues. The CDR3 reads CASSKGESYPGCRGSSYNEQFF. DNA for the CDR3: TGTGCCAGCAGCAAGGGAGAAAGTTATCCGGGTTGTCGGGGAAGCTCCTACAATGAGCAGTTCTTC.

The chain uses TRBV2 and TRBJ2-5; no reliable D call. The CDR3 is 15 residues long. CDR1 is SNHLY, CDR2 FYNNEI, per germline. The V and J ends lost 6 bases and 1 base respectively, with 15 bases between them. CDR3: CASRPTMWPQETQYF. CDR3 in DNA: TGTGCCAGCAGGCCCACGATGTGGCCCCAAGAGACCCAGTACTTC.

This chain uses TRBV3-1 (or the pseudogene TRBV3-2) with TRBJ2-2; no definite D call. Germline-derived CDR1 and CDR2 are LGHDT and YNNKEL (reference sequence). Trimming took off 6 bases at V and 7 bases at J, with 9 bases between the two ends. The length of the CDR3 is 12 residues. CDR3 in amino acids: CASRGVNGELFF. The CDR3 coding sequence is TGTGCCAGCAGGGGCGTAAACGGGGAGCTGTTTTTT.

The chain is built from TRBV28 and TRBJ1-3; D unclear. Germline V gene sequence: CDR1 MDHEN, CDR2 SYDVKM. The CDR3 contains 16 residues. Trimming left V 5 bases short and J 0 bases short, with 14 bases between. The CDR3 loop reads CASSPQPGNSGNTIYF. For the CDR3, the DNA is TGTGCCAGCAGTCCCCAGCCGGGGAACTCTGGAAACACCATATATTTT.